Included here is one TCR beta chain sequence, with context. What it binds is not known. CD4+ cell separation produced CD45RA+ naive and CD45RA-negative memory subsets. The repertoire was sequenced with immunoSEQ multiplex PCR; TCRdb's copy has only in-frame clones and lacks some. The table lists 2 million to 2.5 million clones, more than 90% of them singletons. This sample is part of a study of shared clonotypes between healthy human individuals. CDR1 is SGHTA, CDR2 FQGNSA, per germline. Trimming took off 7 bases at V and 9 bases at J, with 21 bases between the two ends. The CDR3 runs to 14 residues. General study findings and limits: Relative to memory subsets, naive subsets generally showed larger estimated richness.

The J gene is TRBJ2-5, the V gene TRBV7-2, with D unclear. The sample consisted of naive CD4+ T cells sorted from blood. Subset meaning: CD45RA+ positively selected. The origin of this receptor is a man between 18 and 35 years old in good health. CDR3 in amino acids: CASILSRNTGAQYF. CDR3 in DNA: TGTGCCAGCATCCTAAGCCGGAACACTGGGGCCCAGTACTTC.